A selection of T cell receptor beta chains follows, all from one sample in a study of cytomegalovirus exposure and HLA in healthy donors. Sequencing was performed with immunoSEQ multiplex PCR; in TCRdb, only in-frame clones are kept and a portion is missing. Of fewer than 200,000 clones listed, roughly four fifths are singletons. The sequenced sample consisted of PBMCs. Source of these receptors: a man between 45 and 60 years old in good health and CMV-seropositive. Both conserved end residues are part of each CDR3. The order of the fields is V gene, D gene, J gene, clone size, CDR3 protein, CDR3 DNA. The D gene is left open where the match is weak. Part of the rows lack a size; the others show once, few, many or a class for expanded clones.

V: TRBV6-5
D: .
J: TRBJ1-2
size: .
CDR3: CASIAAGNYGYTF
DNA: TGTGCCAGCATCGCCGCCGGTAACTATGGCTACACCTTC

V: TRBV6-5
D: .
J: TRBJ2-7
size: once
CDR3: CASSYGPDYEQYF
DNA: TGTGCCAGCAGTTATGGGCCGGACTACGAGCAGTACTTC

V: TRBV4-2
D: TRBD2
J: TRBJ2-3
size: .
CDR3: CASSQGSTSGGFTDTQYF
DNA: TGTGCCAGCAGCCAAGGGTCCACTAGCGGGGGGTTCACAGATACGCAGTATTTT

V: TRBV4-3
D: TRBD1
J: TRBJ2-7
size: .
CDR3: CASSRGQGAPYEQYF
DNA: TGCGCCAGCAGCCGCGGGCAGGGGGCCCCCTACGAGCAGTACTTC

V: TRBV12-5
D: .
J: TRBJ1-2
size: .
CDR3: CASGFSMGGRVGGYTF
DNA: TGTGCTAGTGGTTTTAGTATGGGCGGGAGGGTCGGGGGCTACACCTTC

V: TRBV28
D: TRBD1
J: TRBJ2-7
size: .
CDR3: CASSLPGQGSYEQYF
DNA: TGTGCCAGCAGTCTACCGGGACAGGGGTCCTACGAGCAGTACTTC

V: TRBV6-6
D: .
J: TRBJ2-7
size: .
CDR3: CASSSYRYEQYF
DNA: TGTGCCAGCAGTTCGTATCGGTACGAGCAGTACTTC

V: TRBV19
D: .
J: TRBJ1-1
size: once
CDR3: CASTGGSANTEAFF
DNA: TGTGCCAGTACCGGGGGATCTGCAAACACTGAAGCTTTCTTT

V: TRBV7-2
D: TRBD1
J: TRBJ1-5
size: .
CDR3: CASSSLPGQGLQPQHF
DNA: TGTGCCAGCAGTTCACTCCCGGGACAGGGGCTTCAGCCCCAGCATTTT

V: TRBV5-8
D: .
J: TRBJ2-1
size: .
CDR3: CASSFVPGRHNEQFF
DNA: TGTGCCAGCAGCTTTGTGCCAGGGAGGCACAATGAGCAGTTCTTC

V: TRBV30
D: TRBD2
J: TRBJ2-7
size: .
CDR3: CAWNPGLAVPYEQYF
DNA: TGTGCCTGGAACCCGGGACTAGCGGTACCCTACGAGCAGTACTTC

V: TRBV6-5
D: .
J: TRBJ1-5
size: .
CDR3: CASSYSGHRHF
DNA: TGTGCCAGCAGTTACTCGGGGCATCGGCATTTT

V: TRBV7-3
D: TRBD1
J: TRBJ2-1
size: few
CDR3: CASSLSAGGIDEQFF
DNA: TGTGCCAGCAGCTTATCGGCAGGGGGCATCGATGAGCAGTTCTTC

V: TRBV18
D: .
J: TRBJ2-1
size: .
CDR3: CASSLGPAGMWEQFF
DNA: TGTGCCAGCTCCCTGGGGCCTGCTGGAATGTGGGAGCAGTTCTTC

V: TRBV27
D: TRBD2
J: TRBJ2-3
size: few
CDR3: CASSSPSGSGTDTQYF
DNA: TGTGCCAGCAGCTCCCCTAGCGGGAGTGGGACAGATACGCAGTATTTT

V: TRBV7-2
D: TRBD1
J: TRBJ2-1
size: .
CDR3: CASSTAGTGGFNEQFF
DNA: TGTGCCAGCAGCACAGCCGGGACAGGGGGGTTCAATGAGCAGTTCTTC

V: TRBV27
D: .
J: TRBJ2-7
size: .
CDR3: CASSFQSDNSYEQYF
DNA: TGTGCCAGCAGTTTCCAGTCGGACAACTCCTACGAGCAGTACTTC

V: TRBV9
D: .
J: TRBJ2-5
size: .
CDR3: CASSVAAGETQYF
DNA: TGTGCCAGCAGCGTAGCGGCGGGAGAGACCCAGTACTTC